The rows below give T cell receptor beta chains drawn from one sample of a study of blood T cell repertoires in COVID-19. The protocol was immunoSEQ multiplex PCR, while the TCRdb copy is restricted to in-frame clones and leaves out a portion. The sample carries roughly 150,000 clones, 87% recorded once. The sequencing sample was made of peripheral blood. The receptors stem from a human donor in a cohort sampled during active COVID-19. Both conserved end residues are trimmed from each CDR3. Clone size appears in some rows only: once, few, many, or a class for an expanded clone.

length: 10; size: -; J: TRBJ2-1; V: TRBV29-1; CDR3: SVGPSNNEQF
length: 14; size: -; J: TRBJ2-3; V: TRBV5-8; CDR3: ASSYGLAGPTDTQY
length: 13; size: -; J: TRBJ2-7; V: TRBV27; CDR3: ASSFKGHHSYEQY
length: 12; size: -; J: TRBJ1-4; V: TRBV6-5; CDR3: ASSYAGRGEKLF
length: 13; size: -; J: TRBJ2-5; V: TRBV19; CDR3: ASTEGQGGQETQY
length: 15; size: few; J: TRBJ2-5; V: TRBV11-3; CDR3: ASSLGGGRYRQETQY
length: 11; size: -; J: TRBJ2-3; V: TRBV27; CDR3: AVRTGNTDTQY
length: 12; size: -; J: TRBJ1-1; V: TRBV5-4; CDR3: ASSLTVVNTEAF
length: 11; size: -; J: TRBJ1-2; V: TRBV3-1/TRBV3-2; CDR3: ASSFGQGEGYT
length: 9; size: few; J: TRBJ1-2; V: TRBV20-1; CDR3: SARHQGGYT
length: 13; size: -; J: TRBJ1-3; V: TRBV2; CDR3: ASSDAGISGNTIY
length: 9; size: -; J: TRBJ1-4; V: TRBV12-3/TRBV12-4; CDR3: ASSRGDKLF
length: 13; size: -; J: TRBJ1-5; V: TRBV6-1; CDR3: ASSERQGVGQPQH
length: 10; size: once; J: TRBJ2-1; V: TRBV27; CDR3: ASSPLAGGEF
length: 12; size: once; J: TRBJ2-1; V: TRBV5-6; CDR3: ASSFSGGRNEQF
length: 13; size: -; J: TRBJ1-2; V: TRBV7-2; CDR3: ASSLKFGVNYGYT
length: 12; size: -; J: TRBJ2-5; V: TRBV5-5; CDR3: ASSLGTGGETQY
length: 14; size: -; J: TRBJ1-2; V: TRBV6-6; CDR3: ASSYLGQGASDGYT
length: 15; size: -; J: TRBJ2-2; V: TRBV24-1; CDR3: ATSDISGTLSGGELF
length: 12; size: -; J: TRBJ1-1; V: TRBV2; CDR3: ASSIEGQGVRAF
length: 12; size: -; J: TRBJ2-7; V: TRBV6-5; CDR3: ASRRLPSSYEQY
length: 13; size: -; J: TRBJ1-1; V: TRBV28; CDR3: ASSLGTGSGLRAF
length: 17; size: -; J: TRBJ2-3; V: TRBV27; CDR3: ASSLYRLGGTGAADTQY
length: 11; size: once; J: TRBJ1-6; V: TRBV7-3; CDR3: ASSLSRDSPLH
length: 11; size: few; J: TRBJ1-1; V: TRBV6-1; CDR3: ASREGLNTEAF
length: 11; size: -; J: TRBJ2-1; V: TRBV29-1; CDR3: SVGRREGNEQF
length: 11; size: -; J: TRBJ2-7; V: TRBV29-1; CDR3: SVEGQGAYEQY
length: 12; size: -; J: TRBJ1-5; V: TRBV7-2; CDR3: ASSPGIRNQPQH
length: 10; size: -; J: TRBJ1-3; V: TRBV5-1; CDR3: ASSLVGDTIY
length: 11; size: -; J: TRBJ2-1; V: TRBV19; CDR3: ASRERTYNEQF
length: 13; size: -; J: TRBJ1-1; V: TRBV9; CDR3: ASSVGPTGETEAF
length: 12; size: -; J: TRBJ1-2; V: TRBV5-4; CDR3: ASSFPLGQGGYT
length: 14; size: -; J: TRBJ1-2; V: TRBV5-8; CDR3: ASSAGVAPLRYGYT
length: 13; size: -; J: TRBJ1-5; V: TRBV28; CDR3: ASSPTPEKYQPQH
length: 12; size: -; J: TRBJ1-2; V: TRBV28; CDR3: ASRPPGGAEGYT
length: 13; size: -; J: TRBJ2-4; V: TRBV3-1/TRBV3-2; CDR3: ASSHTSGGKNIQY
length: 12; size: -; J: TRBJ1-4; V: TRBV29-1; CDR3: SVGETGGSEKLF
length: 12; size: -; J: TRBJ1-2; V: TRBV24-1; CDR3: ATSDFGHPYGYT
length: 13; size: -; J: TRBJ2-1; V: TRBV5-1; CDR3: ASSPSGRFYNEQF
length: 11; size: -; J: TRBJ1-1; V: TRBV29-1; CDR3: SVGWELSTEAF
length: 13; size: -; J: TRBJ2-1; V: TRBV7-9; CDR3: ASSRGGLADNEQF
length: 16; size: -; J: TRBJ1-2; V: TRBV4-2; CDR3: ASSQAGQGALGDYGYT